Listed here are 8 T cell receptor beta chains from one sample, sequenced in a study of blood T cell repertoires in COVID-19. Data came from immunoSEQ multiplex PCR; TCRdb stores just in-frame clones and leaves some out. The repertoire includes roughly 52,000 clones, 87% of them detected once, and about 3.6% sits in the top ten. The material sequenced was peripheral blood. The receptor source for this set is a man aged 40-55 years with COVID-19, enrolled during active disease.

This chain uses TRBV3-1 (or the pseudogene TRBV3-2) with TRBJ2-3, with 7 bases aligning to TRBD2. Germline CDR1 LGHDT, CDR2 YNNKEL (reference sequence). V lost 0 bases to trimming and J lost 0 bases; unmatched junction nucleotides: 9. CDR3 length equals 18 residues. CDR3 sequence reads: CASSQDTALAVSTDTQYF. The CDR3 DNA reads TGTGCCAGCAGCCAAGATACCGCCCTAGCGGTTAGCACAGATACGCAGTATTTT.

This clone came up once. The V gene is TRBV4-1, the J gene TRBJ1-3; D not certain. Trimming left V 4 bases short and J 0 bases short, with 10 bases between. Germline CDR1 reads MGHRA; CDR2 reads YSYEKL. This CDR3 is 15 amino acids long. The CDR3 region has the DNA TGCGCCAGCAGCCCTTCCTTAAACTCTGGAAACACCATATATTTT. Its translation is CASSPSLNSGNTIYF.

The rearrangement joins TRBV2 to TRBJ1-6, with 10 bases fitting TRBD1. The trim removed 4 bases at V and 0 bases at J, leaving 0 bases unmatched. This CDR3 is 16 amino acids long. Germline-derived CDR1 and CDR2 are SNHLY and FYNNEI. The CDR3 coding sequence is TGTGCCAGCAGTGGGACAGGGGGCTCCTATAATTCACCCCTCCACTTT. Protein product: CASSGTGGSYNSPLHF.

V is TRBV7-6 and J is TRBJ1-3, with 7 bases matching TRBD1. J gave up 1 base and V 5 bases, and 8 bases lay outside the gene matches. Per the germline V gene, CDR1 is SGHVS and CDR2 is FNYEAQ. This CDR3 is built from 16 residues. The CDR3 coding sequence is TGTGCCAGCAGCCTACAGGGGCTGGGATCTGGAAACACCATATATTTT. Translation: CASSLQGLGSGNTIYF.

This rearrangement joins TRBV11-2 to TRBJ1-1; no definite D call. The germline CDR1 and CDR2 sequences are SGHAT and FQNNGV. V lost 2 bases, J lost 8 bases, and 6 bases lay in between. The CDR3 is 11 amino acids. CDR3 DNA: TGTGCCAGCAGCTTATCACAGGAAGCTTTCTTT. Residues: CASSLSQEAFF.

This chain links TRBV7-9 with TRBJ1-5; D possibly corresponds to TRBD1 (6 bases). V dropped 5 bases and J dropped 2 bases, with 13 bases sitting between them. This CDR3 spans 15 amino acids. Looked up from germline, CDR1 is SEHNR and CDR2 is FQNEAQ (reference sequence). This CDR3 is CASSPSGDRNQPQHF. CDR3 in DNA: TGTGCCAGCAGCCCATCAGGGGACCGCAATCAGCCCCAGCATTTT.

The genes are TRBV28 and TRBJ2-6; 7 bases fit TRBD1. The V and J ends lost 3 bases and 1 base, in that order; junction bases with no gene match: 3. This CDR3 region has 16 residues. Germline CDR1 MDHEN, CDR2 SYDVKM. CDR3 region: CASSFHRGSGANVLTF. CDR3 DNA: TGTGCCAGCAGTTTCCACAGGGGATCTGGGGCCAACGTCCTGACTTTC. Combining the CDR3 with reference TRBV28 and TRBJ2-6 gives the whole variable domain DVKVTQSSRYLVKRTGEKVFLECVQDMDHENMFWYRQDPGLGLRLIYFSYDVKMKEKGDIPEGYSVSREKKERFSLILESASTNQTSMYLCASSFHRGSGANVLTFGAGSRLTVL.

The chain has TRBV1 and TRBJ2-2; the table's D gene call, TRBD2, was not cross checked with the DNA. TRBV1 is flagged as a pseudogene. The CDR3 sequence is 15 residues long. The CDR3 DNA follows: TGCACCAGCAGCCAAGATTTGGGGGGAGCCGGGGAGCTGTTTTTT. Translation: CTSSQDLGGAGELFF.